The 8 T cell receptor beta chains below come from one sample, sequenced in a study of identical twins (TCRdb year 2016). The protocol used for the library was 5' RACE. TCRdb records Illumina HiSeq 2000 as the sequencer. The public reads were run again by TCRdb, first through fastp at Q25 and then through MiXCR, and only productive beta chains were kept. One record per CDR3 amino acid sequence lists the most common genes and DNA. Counted in this sample were 460,000 or so distinct CDR3 sequences; about 14% of them appeared once. About 0.54% of the sample is taken by the ten largest. These same records also appear under a second study, on yellow fever vaccine responses in identical twins.

The sample taken for sequencing was CD4+ T cells sorted from blood. The source is a woman aged 18-29 years in good health.

The chain recombines TRBV5-1 with TRBJ2-1; TRBD2 aligns across 11 bases. V shed 4 bases, J shed 5 bases, and the junction held 5 bases outside the gene matches. CDR3 length: 15 amino acids. Germline V lookup: CDR1 SGHRS, CDR2 YFSETQ. Here the CDR3 reads CASSVSGGAHNEQFF. The CDR3, as DNA: TGCGCCAGCAGCGTTAGCGGGGGGGCCCACAATGAGCAGTTCTTC.

This clonotype was seen a handful of times. The gene calls are TRBV29-1 and TRBJ1-2, with TRBD1 identical over 10 bases. V gave up 0 bases and J gave up 5 bases; unmatched junction bases: 6. CDR3 length equals 15 residues. Germline loops: CDR1 SQVTM, CDR2 ANQGSEA. Here the CDR3 reads CSVEDPRGQGYGYTF. The CDR3 nucleotides are TGCAGCGTTGAAGATCCCCGGGGACAGGGGTATGGCTACACCTTC.

In its sample, this clonotype was seen many times. V is TRBV14 and J is TRBJ2-7; TRBD2 matches 9 bases. With 0 bases clipped from V and 7 bases from J, the junction kept 10 bases outside the gene matches. This CDR3 comprises 16 residues. CDR1 and CDR2 (germline): SGHDN, FVKESK. Here the CDR3 reads CASSQDVLAGSREQYF. CDR3 nucleotides: TGTGCCAGCAGCCAAGATGTGCTAGCGGGGAGCAGGGAGCAGTACTTC. The full variable domain, its missing parts supplied by reference TRBV14 and TRBJ2-7, is EAGVTQFPSHSVIEKGQTVTLRCDPISGHDNLYWYRRVMGKEIKFLLHFVKESKQDESGMPNNRFLAERTGGTYSTLKVQPAELEDSGVYFCASSQDVLAGSREQYFGPGTRLTVT.

This clonotype was recorded at least ten times. The chain has TRBV20-1 and TRBJ2-7, with 11 nucleotides matching TRBD2. J lost 3 bases, V lost 2 bases, and 6 bases had no gene match. Germline-derived CDR1 and CDR2 are DFQATT and SNEGSKA (reference sequence). The CDR3 consists of 15 residues. CDR3 residues: CSARTVGTSGYEQYF. The CDR3 nucleotides read TGCAGTGCTAGAACAGTAGGGACTAGCGGCTACGAGCAGTACTTC.

This clonotype occurred many times. The chain links TRBV29-1 to TRBJ2-2; D perhaps matches TRBD2 (5 bases). The germline gives CDR1 SQVTM, CDR2 ANQGSEA. V shed 4 bases and J shed 4 bases, with 7 bases lying between them. The CDR3 loop spans 12 amino acids. The CDR3, as DNA: TGCAGCGTTGTTGCGGGCACCGGGGAGCTGTTTTTT. Amino acid sequence: CSVVAGTGELFF.

The chain carries TRBV21-1 and TRBJ2-7; the table's D call, TRBD1, has no DNA check behind it. TRBV21-1 is flagged as a pseudogene. CDR3 length equals 13 residues. In DNA, the CDR3 is TGTGCCAGCAGCAACCGCCCGGGGGGCGAGCAGTACTTC. This codes for CASSNRPGGEQYF.

The J gene is TRBJ2-3, the V gene TRBV3-1; TRBD2 matches 10 bases. J was trimmed by 1 base and V by 4 bases; bases with no gene match: 8. Germline CDR1 and CDR2: LGHDT and YNNKEL (reference sequence). The CDR3 is 17 residues long. CDR3 sequence reads: CASSRQSGGAGTDTQYF. The CDR3 DNA follows: TGTGCCAGCAGCCGACAAAGCGGGGGGGCGGGCACAGATACGCAGTATTTT.

The rearrangement links TRBV20-1 to TRBJ2-5; D may be TRBD1 or TRBD2 (6 bases each). The CDR3 loop spans 14 amino acids. Trimming took off 3 bases at V and 1 base at J, with 12 bases between the two ends. Germline V gene sequence: CDR1 DFQATT, CDR2 SNEGSKA (reference sequence). In DNA, the CDR3 is TGCAGTGCTAGGAAACAGGGACTCCAAGAGACCCAGTACTTC. It translates to CSARKQGLQETQYF.